This TCR beta chain was observed in a study of blood T cell repertoires in COVID-19. Overall study context: PBMCs, B-cell-depleted T cells, or T cells provided the cDNA or gDNA that made up the material.

Only in-frame clones appear in the TCRdb table, and some are missing; sequencing was by immunoSEQ multiplex PCR. Here the sample spans 310,000 or so clones, 87% being singletons. There are 14 residues in the CDR3. V lost 3 bases and J 8 bases, leaving 16 bases between the germline ends. CDR1 and CDR2 (germline): KGHSH, LQKENI. The sample comprised PBMCs or T cells enriched from blood (not recorded which). The chain has TRBV18 and TRBJ1-1; D call uncertain. The source is a woman aged 25 to 45 who had recovered from COVID-19. The CDR3 loop is CASSPRDAVTEAFF. The CDR3 bases are TGTGCCAGCTCACCTCGAGATGCGGTCACGGAAGCTTTCTTT. Based on the CDR3 plus reference TRBV18 and TRBJ1-1, the full variable domain is NAGVMQNPRHLVRRRGQEARLRCSPMKGHSHVYWYRQLPEEGLKFMVYLQKENIIDESGMPKERFSAEFPKEGPSILRIQQVVRGDSAAYFCASSPRDAVTEAFFGQGTRLTVV.